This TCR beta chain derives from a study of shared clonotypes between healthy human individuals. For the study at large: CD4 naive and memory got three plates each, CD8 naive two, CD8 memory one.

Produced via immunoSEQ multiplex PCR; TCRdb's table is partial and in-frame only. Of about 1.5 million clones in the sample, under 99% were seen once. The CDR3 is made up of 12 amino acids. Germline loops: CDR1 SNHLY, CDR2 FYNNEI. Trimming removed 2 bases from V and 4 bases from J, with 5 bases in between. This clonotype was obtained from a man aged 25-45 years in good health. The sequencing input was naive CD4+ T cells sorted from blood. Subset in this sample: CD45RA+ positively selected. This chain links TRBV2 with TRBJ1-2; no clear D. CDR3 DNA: TGTGCCAGCAGTGAAAAGGGCTATGGCTACACCTTC. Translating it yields CASSEKGYGYTF. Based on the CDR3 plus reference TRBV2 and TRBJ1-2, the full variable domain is EPEVTQTPSHQVTQMGQEVILRCVPISNHLYFYWYRQILGQKVEFLVSFYNNEISEKSEIFDDQFSVERPDGSNFTLKIRSTKLEDSAMYFCASSEKGYGYTFGSGTRLTVV.